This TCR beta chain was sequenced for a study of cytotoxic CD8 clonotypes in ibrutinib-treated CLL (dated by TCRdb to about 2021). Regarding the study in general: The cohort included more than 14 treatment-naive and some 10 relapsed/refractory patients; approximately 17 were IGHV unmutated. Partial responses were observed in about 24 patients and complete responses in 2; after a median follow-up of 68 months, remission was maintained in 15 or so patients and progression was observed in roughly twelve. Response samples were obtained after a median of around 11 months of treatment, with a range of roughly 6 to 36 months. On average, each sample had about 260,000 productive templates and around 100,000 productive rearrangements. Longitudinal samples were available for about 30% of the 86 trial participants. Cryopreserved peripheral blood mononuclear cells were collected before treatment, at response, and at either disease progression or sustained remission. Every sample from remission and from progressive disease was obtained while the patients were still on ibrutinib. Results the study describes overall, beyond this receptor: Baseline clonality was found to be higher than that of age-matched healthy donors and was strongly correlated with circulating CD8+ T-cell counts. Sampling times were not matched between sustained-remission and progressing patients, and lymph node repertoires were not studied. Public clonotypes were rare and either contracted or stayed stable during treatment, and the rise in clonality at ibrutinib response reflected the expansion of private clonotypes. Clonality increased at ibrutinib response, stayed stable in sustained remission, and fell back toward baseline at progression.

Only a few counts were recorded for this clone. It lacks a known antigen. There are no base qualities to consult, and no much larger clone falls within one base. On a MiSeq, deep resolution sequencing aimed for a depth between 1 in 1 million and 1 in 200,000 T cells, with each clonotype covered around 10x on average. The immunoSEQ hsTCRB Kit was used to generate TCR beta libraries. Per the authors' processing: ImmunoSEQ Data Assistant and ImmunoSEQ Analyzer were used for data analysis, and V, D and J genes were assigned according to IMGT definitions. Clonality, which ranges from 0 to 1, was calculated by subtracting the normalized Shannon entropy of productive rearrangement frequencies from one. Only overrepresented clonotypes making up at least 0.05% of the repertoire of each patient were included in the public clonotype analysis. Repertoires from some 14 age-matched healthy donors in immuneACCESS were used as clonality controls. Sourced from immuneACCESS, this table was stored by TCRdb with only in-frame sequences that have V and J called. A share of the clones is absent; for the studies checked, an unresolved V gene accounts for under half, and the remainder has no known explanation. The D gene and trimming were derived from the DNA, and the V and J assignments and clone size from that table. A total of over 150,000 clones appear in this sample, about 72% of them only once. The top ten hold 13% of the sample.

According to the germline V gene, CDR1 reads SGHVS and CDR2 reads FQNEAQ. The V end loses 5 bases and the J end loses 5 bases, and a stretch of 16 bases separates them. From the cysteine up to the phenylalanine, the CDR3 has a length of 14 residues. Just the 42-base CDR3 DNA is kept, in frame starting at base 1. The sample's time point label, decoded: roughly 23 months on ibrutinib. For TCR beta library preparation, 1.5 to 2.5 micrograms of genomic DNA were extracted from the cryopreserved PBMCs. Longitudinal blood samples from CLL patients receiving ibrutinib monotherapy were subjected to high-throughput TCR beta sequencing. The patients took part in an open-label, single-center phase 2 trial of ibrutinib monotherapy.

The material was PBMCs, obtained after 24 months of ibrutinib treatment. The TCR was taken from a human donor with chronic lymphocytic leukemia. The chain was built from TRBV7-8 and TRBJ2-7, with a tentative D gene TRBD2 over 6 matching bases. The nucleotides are TGTGCCAGCAGCCTATTTAGGGCTAGCGACGAGCAGTACTTC. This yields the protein CASSLFRASDEQYF. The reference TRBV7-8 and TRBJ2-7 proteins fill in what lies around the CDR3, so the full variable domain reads GAGVSQSPRYKVAKRGQDVALRCDPISGHVSLFWYQQALGQGPEFLTYFQNEAQLDKSGLPSDRFFAERPEGSVSTLKIQRTQQEDSAVYLCASSLFRASDEQYFGPGTRLTVT.